The 31 T cell receptor beta chains listed next were all sequenced from one sample in a study of cytomegalovirus exposure and HLA in healthy donors. Amplification used 60 Vbeta primers and 13 Jbeta primers. Using immunoSEQ multiplex PCR, the repertoire was profiled, and TCRdb retains in-frame clones only, with some absent. The sample contains about 230,000 clones, around 85% of which appear only once. The specimen was PBMCs. The receptors were sampled from a human donor in good health.

The V and J genes are TRBV5-1 and TRBJ2-2; 7 bases match TRBD1. V was clipped by 5 bases and J by 1 base; unmatched bases: 5. The germline gives CDR1 SGHRS, CDR2 YFSETQ. This CDR3 region has 15 residues. Written as DNA, the CDR3 is TGCGCCAGCAGGGGGAGACAGGGGAACACCGGGGAGCTGTTTTTT. Translated: CASRGRQGNTGELFF.

The CDR3 loop is CSVATRTGGYNEQFF. The DNA for the CDR3 is TGCAGCGTTGCCACCCGGACAGGGGGCTACAATGAGCAGTTCTTC. The chain employs TRBV29-1 and TRBJ2-1; 10 positions match TRBD1. CDR1 and CDR2 (germline): SQVTM, ANQGSEA. The CDR3 runs 15 residues. The V segment lost 4 bases and the J segment 3 bases; nucleotides outside the gene matches: 6.

The rearrangement links TRBV30 to TRBJ2-3; D is possibly TRBD2 (5 bases). CDR3 length: 15 residues. Looked up from germline, CDR1 is GTSNPN and CDR2 is SVGIG (reference sequence). Trimming removed 3 bases at V and 2 bases at J, with 15 bases between. CDR3 DNA sequence: TGTGCCTGGAGCCGACTAAGTGGGTTCACAGATACGCAGTATTTT. Residues: CAWSRLSGFTDTQYF.

This clone was recorded a few times. DNA of the CDR3: TGTGCCAGCAGCCAGGGGGGGAACACTGAAGCTTTCTTT. It is translated as CASSQGGNTEAFF. The rearrangement links TRBV7-9 to TRBJ1-1; 7 positions agree with TRBD1. CDR3 length: 13 amino acids. Trimming at V came to 5 bases and at J to 1 base, leaving 1 base not matched to a gene. The V gene's germline CDR1 is SEHNR and CDR2 FQNEAQ (reference sequence).

The chain links TRBV5-5 to TRBJ1-5, with 8 bases lining up with TRBD1. The CDR3 runs to 15 residues. Germline V gives CDR1 SGHKS, CDR2 YYEKEE (reference sequence). V gave up 0 bases and J gave up 2 bases; unmatched junction bases: 1. CDR3 sequence (DNA): TGTGCCAGCAGCTTGGGGACAGGGCGCAATCAGCCCCAGCATTTT. It is translated as CASSLGTGRNQPQHF.

The chain joins TRBV7-3 to TRBJ2-3, with 11 positions matching TRBD2. CDR3 length equals 17 residues. J lost 2 bases, V lost 3 bases, and 7 bases had no gene match. Germline V gives CDR1 SGHTA, CDR2 FQGTGA. CDR3 sequence: CASSFSGTSGLTDTQYF. The CDR3 DNA sequence: TGTGCCAGCAGCTTCTCCGGGACTAGCGGCCTCACAGATACGCAGTATTTT.

Only a few counts were recorded for this clone. The CDR3 DNA reads as TGCAGCGCCGGACTAGCGGGAGAGGCCCAAGAGACCCAGTACTTC. It is translated as CSAGLAGEAQETQYF. V is TRBV29-1 and J is TRBJ2-5, with 13 bases fitting TRBD2. Germline-derived CDR1 and CDR2 are SQVTM and ANQGSEA. The ends lost 7 bases at V and 1 base at J; junction bases unmatched: 6. There are 15 residues in the CDR3.

The chain has TRBV30 and TRBJ1-6; 7 bases align to TRBD1. The CDR3 has 13 residues. Germline V lookup: CDR1 GTSNPN, CDR2 SVGIG (reference sequence). Unmatched junction bases numbered 6, after V lost 4 bases and J lost 9 bases. DNA for the CDR3: TGTGCCTGGATCGGGCAGGGGGTTTCACCCCTCCACTTT. It encodes CAWIGQGVSPLHF.

The chain has TRBV6-5 and TRBJ1-2; 7 bases line up with TRBD1. V shed 2 bases and J 2 bases; nucleotides not matched to a gene: 2. The germline CDR1 and CDR2 sequences are MNHEY and SVGAGI. The CDR3 consists of 14 residues. The CDR3: CASSYRDRNYGYTF. CDR3 DNA: TGTGCCAGCAGTTACCGGGACAGAAACTATGGCTACACCTTC.

This clone appeared a few times. This sequence joins TRBV30 and TRBJ2-7; D possibly corresponds to TRBD2 (6 bases). CDR1 GTSNPN and CDR2 SVGIG come from the germline V gene (reference sequence). The ends were cut back, 0 bases at V and 1 base at J, with 10 bases in the middle. This CDR3 comprises 14 residues. The CDR3, as DNA: TGTGCCTGGAGTGTAGGAGGGACGTCCTACGAGCAGTACTTC. Translating it yields CAWSVGGTSYEQYF.

The V call is TRBV7-2, the J call TRBJ2-5; possibly TRBD2 for D (6 bases). CDR3 length: 14 amino acids. V dropped 5 bases and J dropped 5 bases, with 15 bases sitting between them. Per germline, CDR1 SGHTA and CDR2 FQGNSA. CDR3 in DNA: TGTGCCAGCAGCGGCCGACTAGTCACGGAGACCCAGTACTTC. This translates into CASSGRLVTETQYF.

V is TRBV6-5 and J is TRBJ2-7; D remains unclear. Between the trimmed V and J ends, which lost 0 bases and 0 bases, there was a span of 6 bases. This CDR3 has 14 residues. Germline V gene sequence: CDR1 MNHEY, CDR2 SVGAGI. Written as DNA, the CDR3 is TGTGCCAGCAGTTACTCTTCCCTCTCCTACGAGCAGTACTTC. Translation: CASSYSSLSYEQYF.

This clone has just a few counts. CDR3 protein: CASSSTSGTGDFTYGYTF. As DNA, the CDR3 is TGTGCCAGCAGCTCCACCTCCGGGACAGGGGACTTCACCTATGGCTACACCTTC. The V gene is TRBV27, the J gene TRBJ1-2, with TRBD1 matching 10 bases. Per germline, CDR1 MNHEY and CDR2 SMNVEV (reference sequence). Trimming took 6 bases from V and 4 from J; bases not matched to a gene: 17. The CDR3 loop spans 18 amino acids.

The genes are TRBV18 and TRBJ2-7; tentative D call: TRBD1 (6 bases). V shed 0 bases and J shed 5 bases, with 17 bases lying between them. This CDR3 has 16 amino acids. CDR1 and CDR2 (germline): KGHSH, LQKENI. The CDR3 is CASSPPVGQGSHEQYF. CDR3 nucleotides: TGTGCCAGCTCACCACCGGTCGGGCAGGGGAGCCACGAGCAGTACTTC.

In its sample, this clone was seen once. The V call is TRBV9, the J call TRBJ2-7, with 15 bases identical to TRBD2. CDR1 and CDR2 (germline): SGDLS, YYNGEE. The CDR3 spans 16 residues. Germline trimming cut 4 bases from V and 4 bases from J; bases unmatched to any gene: 6. The CDR3 DNA follows: TGTGCCAGCAGCCTGGGACTAGCGGGAGGTTGGTACGAGCAGTACTTC. This encodes CASSLGLAGGWYEQYF.

The chain links TRBV19 to TRBJ1-5; D perhaps matches TRBD1 (6 bases). Per germline, CDR1 LNHDA and CDR2 SQIVND (reference sequence). V dropped 9 bases and J dropped 4 bases, with 19 bases sitting between them. The CDR3 is 15 residues long. The CDR3 coding sequence is TGTGCCAGCCGACCGGGAGGGGGTGCAAATCAGCCCCAGCATTTT. The encoded protein is CASRPGGGANQPQHF. Looking up the rest from reference TRBV19 and TRBJ1-5 gives the full variable domain: DGGITQSPKYLFRKEGQNVTLSCEQNLNHDAMYWYRQDPGQGLRLIYYSQIVNDFQKGDIAEGYSVSREKKESFPLTVTSAQKNPTAFYLCASRPGGGANQPQHFGDGTRLSIL.

The V gene is TRBV6-6, the J gene TRBJ2-7; D unresolved. This CDR3 is built from 13 residues. Germline CDR1 and CDR2: MNHNY and SVGAGI (reference sequence). V gave up 7 bases and J gave up 7 bases, with 17 bases separating them. This chain's CDR3 is CASTIRVGLEQYF. The DNA for the CDR3 is TGTGCCAGCACTATACGGGTTGGTCTGGAGCAGTACTTC.

This rearrangement joins TRBV28 to TRBJ2-2; 7 nucleotides line up with TRBD1. Germline CDR1 is MDHEN and CDR2 is SYDVKM. Losses at the gene ends were 6 bases for V and 2 bases for J; bases not matched to a gene: 3. This CDR3 spans 14 amino acids. CDR3 DNA: TGTGCCAGCAGGGGACAGAGCAACACCGGGGAGCTGTTTTTT. Amino acids: CASRGQSNTGELFF.

The chain uses TRBV4-3 and TRBJ2-1; 8 bases map to TRBD1. V trimming: 3 bases; J trimming: 0 bases; junction bases outside the gene matches: 4. Per the germline V gene, CDR1 is LGHNA and CDR2 is YSLEER. The CDR3 sequence is 16 residues long. CDR3 loop: CASSQQGQGSYNEQFF. The CDR3 coding sequence is TGCGCCAGCAGCCAGCAAGGACAGGGCTCCTACAATGAGCAGTTCTTC.

V gene TRBV4-3 combines with J gene TRBJ2-1; D is unresolved. The CDR3 loop spans 16 amino acids. Looked up from germline, CDR1 is LGHNA and CDR2 is YSLEER. V was shortened by 3 bases and J by 1 base, with 13 bases between the two germline ends. The CDR3 bases are TGCGCCAGCAGCCACCTACCCCAGGCTTCCTACAATGAGCAGTTCTTC. Protein: CASSHLPQASYNEQFF.

The chain couples TRBV7-2 to TRBJ1-2, with D possibly matching TRBD1 (5 bases). The CDR3 runs 14 residues. Between the trimmed V and J ends, which lost 7 bases and 4 bases, there was a span of 16 bases. CDR1 and CDR2 from the germline V gene are SGHTA and FQGNSA. Here the CDR3 DNA reads TGTGCCAGCACCCCTTGGGGGGGAACCTATGGCTACACCTTC. Translated: CASTPWGGTYGYTF. Based on the CDR3 plus reference TRBV7-2 and TRBJ1-2, the full variable domain is GAGVSQSPSNKVTEKGKDVELRCDPISGHTALYWYRQSLGQGLEFLIYFQGNSAPDKSGLPSDRFSAERTGGSVSTLTIQRTQQEDSAVYLCASTPWGGTYGYTFGSGTRLTVV.

The chain combines TRBV7-2 with TRBJ2-3, with 7 nucleotides matching TRBD1. Looked up from germline, CDR1 is SGHTA and CDR2 is FQGNSA. The CDR3 consists of 15 residues. After removal of 4 bases from V and 2 bases from J, the junction contained 6 bases not matched to a gene. The CDR3 loop reads CASSSQTGATDTQYF. As DNA, the CDR3 is TGTGCCAGCAGCTCGCAAACAGGGGCCACAGATACGCAGTATTTT.

The chain links TRBV5-1 to TRBJ1-2, with D possibly matching TRBD1 (5 bases). This CDR3 contains 16 residues. Trimming took 2 bases from V and 4 from J, leaving 18 bases between them. Germline CDR1 SGHRS, CDR2 YFSETQ. The CDR3 DNA reads as TGCGCCAGCAGCTTAGGGATGGAACGGGACTCCTATGGCTACACCTTC. Its translation: CASSLGMERDSYGYTF.

This clone is a singleton in its sample. The chain is built from TRBV27 and TRBJ1-2; possibly TRBD1 for D (5 bases). Germline CDR1 is MNHEY and CDR2 is SMNVEV (reference sequence). The V end lost 2 bases, the J end lost 4 bases, and 17 bases lay between the germline ends. The CDR3 runs to 16 residues. Here the CDR3 DNA reads TGTGCCAGCAGTTTAACCCCCCAGGGATGGGGCTATGGCTACACCTTC. Translating gives CASSLTPQGWGYGYTF.

The chain joins TRBV4-2 to TRBJ2-5, with 8 bases that match TRBD2. The V and J ends lost 0 bases and 4 bases, in that order; junction bases with no gene match: 4. The CDR3 is 15 amino acids. Germline assignment: CDR1 LGHNA and CDR2 YNFKEQ. Here the CDR3 reads CASSQDGLAGETQYF. CDR3 bases: TGTGCCAGCAGCCAAGATGGCCTAGCGGGAGAGACCCAGTACTTC.

V is TRBV28 and J is TRBJ2-7, with 11 bases identical to TRBD1. From germline, CDR1 is MDHEN and CDR2 SYDVKM. The CDR3 extends over 16 amino acids. Trimming at V came to 3 bases and at J to 5 bases, leaving 9 bases not matched to a gene. This CDR3 reads CASSFSGWDRGDEQYF. CDR3 DNA sequence: TGTGCCAGCAGTTTCTCAGGTTGGGACAGGGGGGACGAGCAGTACTTC.

V and J are TRBV7-9 and TRBJ2-5, with a tentative D call TRBD2 (6 bases). V was clipped by 5 bases and J by 2 bases, with 15 bases between them. The CDR3 runs 15 residues. Germline values: CDR1 SEHNR, CDR2 FQNEAQ (reference sequence). In DNA form, the CDR3 reads TGTGCCAGCAGCCCACATACAGGAGGGCAAGAGACCCAGTACTTC. Translated: CASSPHTGGQETQYF.

The genes are TRBV7-2 and TRBJ1-5, with D tentatively TRBD1 (5 bases). This CDR3 is built from 13 residues. The germline gives CDR1 SGHTA, CDR2 FQGNSA. V lost 5 bases and J lost 4, with 9 bases in between. The CDR3 DNA follows: TGTGCCAGCAGCCTCCGGGGGAATCAGCCCCAGCATTTT. Protein product: CASSLRGNQPQHF.

The chain combines TRBV5-5 with TRBJ2-2; 9 nucleotides agree with TRBD2. The CDR3 consists of 16 residues. Germline CDR1 reads SGHKS; CDR2 reads YYEKEE (reference sequence). The ends lost 4 bases at V and 3 bases at J; junction bases unmatched: 7. CDR3 in amino acids: CASSGIAGVYTGELFF. Here the CDR3 DNA reads TGTGCCAGCAGCGGCATAGCGGGAGTATACACCGGGGAGCTGTTTTTT. Supplemented by reference TRBV5-5 and TRBJ2-2, the full variable domain reads DAGVTQSPTHLIKTRGQQVTLRCSPISGHKSVSWYQQVLGQGPQFIFQYYEKEERGRGNFPDRFSARQFPNYSSELNVNALLLGDSALYLCASSGIAGVYTGELFFGEGSRLTVL.

CDR3 region: CASSRGRANTEAFF. CDR3 in DNA: TGTGCCAGCAGCCGGGGGAGAGCGAACACTGAAGCTTTCTTT. This chain joins TRBV5-6 and TRBJ1-1; D possibly corresponds to TRBD1 (5 bases). Germline assignment: CDR1 SGHDT and CDR2 YYEEEE. Between the trimmed V and J ends, which lost 4 bases and 1 base, there was a span of 11 bases. This CDR3 region has 14 residues.

The chain combines TRBV28 with TRBJ2-2, with D possibly TRBD1 on 6 matching bases. The germline gives CDR1 MDHEN, CDR2 SYDVKM. The CDR3 is 14 amino acids. V was shortened by 6 bases and J by 5 bases, with 13 bases between the two germline ends. DNA for the CDR3: TGTGCCAGCAGCTCCCTCCAGGGGACCGGGGAGCTGTTTTTT. It codes for CASSSLQGTGELFF.